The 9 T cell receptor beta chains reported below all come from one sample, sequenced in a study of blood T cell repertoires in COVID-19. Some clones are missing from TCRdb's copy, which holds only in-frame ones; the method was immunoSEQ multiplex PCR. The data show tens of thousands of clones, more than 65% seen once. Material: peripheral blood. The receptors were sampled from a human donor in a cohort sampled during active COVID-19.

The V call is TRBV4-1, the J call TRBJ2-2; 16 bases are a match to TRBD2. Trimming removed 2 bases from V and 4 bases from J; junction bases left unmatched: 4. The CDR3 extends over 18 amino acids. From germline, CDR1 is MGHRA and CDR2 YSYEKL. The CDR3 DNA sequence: TGCGCCAGCAGCCAAAGGGGACTAGCGGGGGGGACCACCGGGGAGCTGTTTTTT. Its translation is CASSQRGLAGGTTGELFF.

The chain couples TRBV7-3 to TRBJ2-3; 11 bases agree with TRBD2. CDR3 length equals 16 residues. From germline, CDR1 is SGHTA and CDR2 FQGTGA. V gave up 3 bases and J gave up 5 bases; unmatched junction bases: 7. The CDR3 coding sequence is TGTGCCAGCAGCTTGCTTAGCGGGGGGGATCTAGATACGCAGTATTTT. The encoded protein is CASSLLSGGDLDTQYF.

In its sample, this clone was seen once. The CDR3 DNA reads as TGTGCCAGCAGCTCTCTTGACAGTCCCTGGGCCAACGTCCTGACTTTC. It is translated as CASSSLDSPWANVLTF. The V call is TRBV5-8, the J call TRBJ2-6, with D tentatively TRBD1 (5 bases). CDR3 length equals 16 residues. Trimming shortened V by 3 bases and J by 5 bases, and 15 bases separated the two germline ends. Germline V CDR1 and CDR2: SGHTS, YDEGEE.

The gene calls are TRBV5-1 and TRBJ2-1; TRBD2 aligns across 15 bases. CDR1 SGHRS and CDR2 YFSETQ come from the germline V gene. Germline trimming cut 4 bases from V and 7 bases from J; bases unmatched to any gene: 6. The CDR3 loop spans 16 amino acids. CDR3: CASSPPGTSGRNEQFF. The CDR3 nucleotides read TGCGCCAGCAGCCCCCCCGGGACTAGCGGGAGGAATGAGCAGTTCTTC.

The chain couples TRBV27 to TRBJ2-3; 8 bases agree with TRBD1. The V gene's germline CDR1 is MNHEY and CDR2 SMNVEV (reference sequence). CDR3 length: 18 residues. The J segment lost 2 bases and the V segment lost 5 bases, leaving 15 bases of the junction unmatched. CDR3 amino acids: CASSMRPDRGGTTDTQYF. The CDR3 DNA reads TGTGCCAGCAGTATGCGACCCGACAGGGGAGGTACCACAGATACGCAGTATTTT.

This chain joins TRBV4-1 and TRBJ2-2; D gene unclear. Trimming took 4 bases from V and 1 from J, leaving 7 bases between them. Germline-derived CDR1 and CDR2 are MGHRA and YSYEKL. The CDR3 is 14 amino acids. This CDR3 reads CASSLTWNTGELFF. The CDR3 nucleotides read TGCGCCAGCAGCCTGACATGGAACACCGGGGAGCTGTTTTTT.

The CDR3: CASQASTDTQYF. The CDR3 coding sequence is TGTGCCAGCCAGGCTAGCACAGATACGCAGTATTTT. The chain joins TRBV28 to TRBJ2-3; D gene ambiguous. Per germline, CDR1 MDHEN and CDR2 SYDVKM. This CDR3 region has 12 residues. The V end was cut by 8 bases, the J end by 0 bases, with 6 bases between.

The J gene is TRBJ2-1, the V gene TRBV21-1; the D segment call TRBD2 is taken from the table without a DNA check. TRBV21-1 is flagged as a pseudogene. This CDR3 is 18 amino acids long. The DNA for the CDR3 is TGTGCCAGCAGCATCGGGCAGGCTCCGGGACTAGCCTACAATGAGCAGTTCTTC. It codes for CASSIGQAPGLAYNEQFF.

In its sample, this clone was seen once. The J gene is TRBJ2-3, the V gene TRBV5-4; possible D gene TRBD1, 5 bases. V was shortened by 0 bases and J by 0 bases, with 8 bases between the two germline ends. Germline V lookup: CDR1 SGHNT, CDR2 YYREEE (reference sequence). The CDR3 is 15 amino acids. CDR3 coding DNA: TGTGCCAGCAGCTTGGTGACAGCTAGCACAGATACGCAGTATTTT. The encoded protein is CASSLVTASTDTQYF.